These 9 T cell receptor beta chains were all obtained from the same sample, sequenced in a study of blood T cells in healthy people across ages. A second PCR of about 6 to 11 cycles used a sample-barcoded 5' primer and a J-beta primer mix. TCRdb re-derived calls from the 5' RACE reads in MiXCR, one entry per CDR3 protein. The sample carries 720,000 or so distinct CDR3 sequences, less than 45% recorded once. Sequenced: blood. The receptors derive from a man older than 75 in good health.

This clonotype was detected a few times. The CDR3 protein is CASSEPDRNEQFF. The DNA for the CDR3 is TGCGCCAGCAGTGAGCCCGACAGAAATGAGCAGTTCTTC. The V and J genes are TRBV10-1 and TRBJ2-1; a possible D gene is TRBD1 (5 bases). V lost 2 bases to trimming and J lost 7 bases, with 9 bases between them. Germline V CDR1 and CDR2: WNHNN, SYGVQD (reference sequence). The CDR3 spans 13 residues.

The rearrangement joins TRBV4-3 to TRBJ2-5; 7 bases align to TRBD2. The CDR3 has 14 amino acids. Trimming cost V 2 bases and J 7 bases; bases outside gene matches: 7. The V gene's germline CDR1 is LGHNA and CDR2 YSLEER. CDR3 amino acids: CASSQWGEGATQYF. DNA for the CDR3: TGCGCCAGCAGCCAATGGGGGGAGGGTGCGACCCAGTACTTC.

V usage is TRBV20-1 and J usage is TRBJ2-1; D perhaps matches TRBD2 (5 bases). The V gene's germline CDR1 is DFQATT and CDR2 SNEGSKA (reference sequence). The CDR3 is 14 residues long. V was cut by 4 bases and J by 1 base, with 11 bases left in between. CDR3 DNA sequence: TGCAGTGCTAAAGCCGGGAATTCCTACAATGAGCAGTTCTTC. Its protein product is CSAKAGNSYNEQFF.

This clonotype was detected many times. V is TRBV4-1 and J is TRBJ2-3, with 8 positions matching TRBD2. This CDR3 is built from 16 residues. Unmatched junction bases numbered 6, after V lost 4 bases and J lost 0 bases. Germline V gene sequence: CDR1 MGHRA, CDR2 YSYEKL. As DNA, the CDR3 is TGCGCCAGCAGCCTCCGACTAGCGACTAGCACAGATACGCAGTATTTT. Protein product: CASSLRLATSTDTQYF.

The chain is built from TRBV9 and TRBJ2-1, with 7 positions matching TRBD1. The ends lost 1 base at V and 5 bases at J; junction bases unmatched: 3. Germline CDR1 reads SGDLS; CDR2 reads YYNGEE. This CDR3 is built from 14 residues. CDR3 nucleotide sequence: TGTGCCAGCAGCGTACGGGACAGCCACAATGAGCAGTTCTTC. Translating gives CASSVRDSHNEQFF.

V and J are TRBV25-1 and TRBJ1-6; D unclear. Germline assignment: CDR1 MGHDK and CDR2 SYGVNS. V was trimmed by 4 bases and J by 10 bases, leaving 11 bases between them. The CDR3 contains 13 residues. The CDR3 region is CASSGKLGSPLHF. The CDR3 nucleotides read TGTGCCAGCAGTGGCAAACTGGGGTCACCCCTCCACTTT.

There are many counts of this clonotype. This rearrangement joins TRBV7-2 to TRBJ2-5, with 9 nucleotides matching TRBD1. Germline assignment: CDR1 SGHTA and CDR2 FQGNSA. V was pared by 5 bases and J by 5 bases, with 9 bases of the junction left unmatched. The CDR3 is made up of 15 amino acids. The CDR3 nucleotides are TGTGCCAGCAGCGACCGGGACAGGGTCATGGAGACCCAGTACTTC. It specifies CASSDRDRVMETQYF.

This clonotype came up a few times. The junction departs from germline at one end; a sequencing error may be responsible. The chain recombines TRBV7-2 with TRBJ1-4; TRBD1 matches 8 bases. Germline V CDR1 and CDR2: SGHTA, FQGNSA. This CDR3 has 17 amino acids. The CDR3 nucleotides are TGTGCCAGCAGCTTAGTAGGGACAGGCGCAACTAATGAGAAACTGTTTTTT. This sequence encodes CASSLVGTGATNEKLFF. Filled out from reference TRBV7-2 and TRBJ1-4, the complete variable domain reads GAGVSQSPSNKVTEKGKDVELRCDPISGHTALYWYRQSLGQGLEFLIYFQGNSAPDKSGLPSDRFSAERTGGSVSTLTIQRTQQEDSAVYLCASSLVGTGATNEKLFFGSGTQLSVL.

CDR3 loop: CASSERTAYGYTF. Here the CDR3 DNA reads TGTGCCAGCAGTGAACGTACAGCCTATGGCTACACCTTC. The chain joins TRBV2 to TRBJ1-2; D remains unclear. The CDR3 runs to 13 residues. CDR1 is SNHLY, CDR2 FYNNEI, per germline. Trimming pared 2 bases from V and 4 bases from J, leaving 8 bases between.